These 9 T cell receptor beta chains originate from one sample sequenced in a study of cytomegalovirus exposure and HLA in healthy donors. Both 60 Vbeta primers and 13 Jbeta primers went into the PCR. The method was immunoSEQ multiplex PCR; TCRdb's version includes in-frame clones alone and lacks a portion of them. The sample lists 150,000 to 200,000 clones, more than 60% occurring once. The sample comprised PBMCs. The receptor set was obtained from a female donor in good health and CMV-seronegative.

The chain employs TRBV9 and TRBJ1-3; a possible D gene is TRBD1 (6 bases). Trimming took 4 bases from V and 4 from J, leaving 15 bases between them. The length of the CDR3 is 15 residues. In germline, CDR1 is SGDLS, CDR2 YYNGEE. The CDR3 DNA reads TGTGCCAGCAGCAACCGGGACACGCCGGGAAACACCATATATTTT. Encoded protein: CASSNRDTPGNTIYF. The full variable domain, completed using reference TRBV9 and TRBJ1-3, is DSGVTQTPKHLITATGQRVTLRCSPRSGDLSVYWYQQSLDQGLQFLIQYYNGEERAKGNILERFSAQQFPDLHSELNLSSLELGDSALYFCASSNRDTPGNTIYFGEGSWLTVV.

The chain combines TRBV7-2 with TRBJ1-2; the match to TRBD1 covers 12 bases. Unmatched junction bases numbered 7, after V lost 1 base and J lost 4 bases. The CDR3 extends over 17 amino acids. The germline V gene has CDR1 SGHTA and CDR2 FQGNSA. The DNA for the CDR3 is TGTGCCAGCAGCTTAGGGGGACAGGGGGCGGCGACCTATGGCTACACCTTC. It translates to CASSLGGQGAATYGYTF.

A few counts support this clone. The chain is built from TRBV18 and TRBJ2-7; D possibly corresponds to TRBD2 (5 bases). V lost 5 bases and J 7 bases, leaving 12 bases between the germline ends. The CDR3 covers 12 residues. CDR1 KGHSH and CDR2 LQKENI come from the germline V gene. The CDR3 DNA sequence: TGTGCCAGCTCAACTGAAACGGGGGAGCAGTACTTC. Its protein is CASSTETGEQYF.

The V call is TRBV5-4, the J call TRBJ1-5; 9 bases agree with TRBD1. The CDR3 runs to 13 residues. The germline gives CDR1 SGHNT, CDR2 YYREEE (reference sequence). The ends lost 4 bases at V and 5 bases at J; junction bases unmatched: 1. The CDR3 sequence: CASSRDRDQPQHF. As DNA, the CDR3 is TGTGCCAGCAGCCGGGACAGGGATCAGCCCCAGCATTTT.

This chain connects TRBV27 to TRBJ1-5; D is unclear. Trimming took 5 bases from V and 0 from J, leaving 8 bases between them. Germline V gene data show CDR1 as MNHEY and CDR2 as SMNVEV (reference sequence). The length of the CDR3 is 14 residues. The CDR3 region has the DNA TGTGCCAGCAGTCCCCGCGGTAGCAATCAGCCCCAGCATTTT. It is translated as CASSPRGSNQPQHF.

The sample holds a few counts of this clone. This chain connects TRBV5-6 to TRBJ2-3, with 10 positions matching TRBD1. This CDR3 contains 16 residues. The trim removed 4 bases at V and 5 bases at J, leaving 10 bases unmatched. Per the germline V gene, CDR1 is SGHDT and CDR2 is YYEEEE. The CDR3 DNA is TGTGCCAGCAGCCCTTTCCAGGACAGGGGGATAGATACGCAGTATTTT. Amino acids: CASSPFQDRGIDTQYF.

The gene calls are TRBV6-1 and TRBJ2-2; D is ambiguous. This CDR3 contains 14 residues. Trimming pared 7 bases from V and 0 bases from J, leaving 9 bases between. Germline V gene data show CDR1 as MNHNS and CDR2 as SASEGT. This CDR3 reads CASTPSANTGELFF. In nucleotides, the CDR3 is TGTGCCAGCACCCCCTCCGCGAACACCGGGGAGCTGTTTTTT.

This sequence joins TRBV9 and TRBJ2-3; D ambiguous. Per the germline V gene, CDR1 is SGDLS and CDR2 is YYNGEE. The CDR3 has 14 amino acids. Trimming stripped 1 base from V and 3 bases from J, with 9 bases between. In DNA, the CDR3 is TGTGCCAGCAGCGTATGGGCTGCTACAGATACGCAGTATTTT. Translation gives CASSVWAATDTQYF.

The chain recombines TRBV7-9 with TRBJ1-6; D possibly corresponds to TRBD1 (5 bases). CDR1 is SEHNR, CDR2 FQNEAQ, per germline (reference sequence). V lost 2 bases and J lost 14, with 13 bases in between. This CDR3 spans 13 amino acids. In nucleotides, the CDR3 is TGTGCCAGCAGCTTACCTGAAACGGGGGCCCTCCACTTT. Amino acids: CASSLPETGALHF.